This TCR beta chain was captured by sequencing in a study of blood T cell repertoires in COVID-19. Study as a whole: Samples taken during acute and convalescent COVID-19 were collected in the United States, Italy and Spain. T cells, B-cell-depleted T cells, or PBMCs provided the cDNA or gDNA that served as material.

Trimming took off 3 bases at V and 0 bases at J, with 6 bases between the two ends. Germline CDR1 is SGHVS and CDR2 is FQNEAQ. CDR3 size: 13 residues. Authors' methods: The authors estimated nucleated cell counts from reference gene primer amplification. Only in-frame clones appear in the TCRdb table, and some are missing; sequencing was by immunoSEQ multiplex PCR. The V and J calls and clone size come from that table; D and trimming were worked out from the DNA. The top ten clones hold about 15% of a sample with roughly 100,000 clones, about 90% of them seen once. The clonotype originates from a human donor in a cohort sampled during active COVID-19. The sample was peripheral blood. The chain links TRBV7-8 to TRBJ2-7; no definite D call. CDR3 coding DNA: TGTGCCAGCAGCTTGACTTCCTCCTACGAGCAGTACTTC. Its protein product is CASSLTSSYEQYF.